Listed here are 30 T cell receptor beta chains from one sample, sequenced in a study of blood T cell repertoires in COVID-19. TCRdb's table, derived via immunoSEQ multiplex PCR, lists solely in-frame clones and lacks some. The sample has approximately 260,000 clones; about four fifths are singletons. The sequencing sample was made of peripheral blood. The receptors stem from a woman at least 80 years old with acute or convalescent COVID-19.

The DNA of the CDR3 is TGTGCCAGCAGTGGGACAGCAAATCTCTATAATTCACCCCTCCACTTT. It encodes CASSGTANLYNSPLHF. This rearrangement joins TRBV28 to TRBJ1-6; 7 bases map to TRBD1. V gave up 5 bases and J gave up 3 bases; unmatched junction bases: 7. Germline V gene data show CDR1 as MDHEN and CDR2 as SYDVKM. This CDR3 region has 16 residues. Combining the CDR3 with reference TRBV28 and TRBJ1-6 gives the whole variable domain DVKVTQSSRYLVKRTGEKVFLECVQDMDHENMFWYRQDPGLGLRLIYFSYDVKMKEKGDIPEGYSVSREKKERFSLILESASTNQTSMYLCASSGTANLYNSPLHFGNGTRLTVT.

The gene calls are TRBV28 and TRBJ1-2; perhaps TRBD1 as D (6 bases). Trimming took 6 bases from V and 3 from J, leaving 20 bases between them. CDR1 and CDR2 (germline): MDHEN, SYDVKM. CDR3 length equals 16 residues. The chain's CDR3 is CASRQRSGDGHYGYTF. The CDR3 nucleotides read TGTGCCAGCAGGCAAAGGTCAGGGGATGGACACTATGGCTACACCTTC.

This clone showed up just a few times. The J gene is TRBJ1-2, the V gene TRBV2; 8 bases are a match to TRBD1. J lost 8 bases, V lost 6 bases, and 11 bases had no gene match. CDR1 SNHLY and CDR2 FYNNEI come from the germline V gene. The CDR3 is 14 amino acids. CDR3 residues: CASSGQGEYSGYTF. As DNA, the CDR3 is TGTGCCAGCAGCGGACAGGGAGAATATTCCGGCTACACCTTC.

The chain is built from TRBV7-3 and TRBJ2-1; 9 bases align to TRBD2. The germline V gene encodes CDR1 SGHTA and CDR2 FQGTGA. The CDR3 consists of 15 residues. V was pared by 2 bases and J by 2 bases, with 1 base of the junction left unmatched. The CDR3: CASSLLAGPYNEQFF. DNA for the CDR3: TGTGCCAGCAGCTTACTAGCGGGGCCCTACAATGAGCAGTTCTTC.

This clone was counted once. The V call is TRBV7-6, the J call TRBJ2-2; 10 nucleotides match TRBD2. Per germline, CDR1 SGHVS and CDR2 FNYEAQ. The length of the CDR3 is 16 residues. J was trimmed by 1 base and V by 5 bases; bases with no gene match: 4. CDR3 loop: CASSLRLAGNTGELFF. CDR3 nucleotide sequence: TGTGCCAGCAGCCTTCGACTAGCGGGGAACACCGGGGAGCTGTTTTTT.

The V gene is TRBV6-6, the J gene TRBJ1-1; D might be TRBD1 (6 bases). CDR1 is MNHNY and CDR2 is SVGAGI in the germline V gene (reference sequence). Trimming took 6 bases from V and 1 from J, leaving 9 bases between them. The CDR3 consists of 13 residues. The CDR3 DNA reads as TGTGCCAGCAGCCTACAGGGGAACACTGAAGCTTTCTTT. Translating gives CASSLQGNTEAFF.

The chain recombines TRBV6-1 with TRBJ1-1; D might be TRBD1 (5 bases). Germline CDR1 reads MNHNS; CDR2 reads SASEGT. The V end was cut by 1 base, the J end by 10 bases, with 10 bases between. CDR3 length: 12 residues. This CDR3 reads CASSEVVGAAFF. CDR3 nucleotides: TGTGCCAGCAGTGAAGTGGTAGGGGCAGCTTTCTTT.

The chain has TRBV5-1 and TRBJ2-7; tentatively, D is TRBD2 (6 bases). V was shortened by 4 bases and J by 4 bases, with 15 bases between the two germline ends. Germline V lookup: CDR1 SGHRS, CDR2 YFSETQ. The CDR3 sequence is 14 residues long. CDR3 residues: CASSILPGAYEQYF. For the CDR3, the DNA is TGCGCCAGCAGCATACTTCCGGGAGCTTACGAGCAGTACTTC.

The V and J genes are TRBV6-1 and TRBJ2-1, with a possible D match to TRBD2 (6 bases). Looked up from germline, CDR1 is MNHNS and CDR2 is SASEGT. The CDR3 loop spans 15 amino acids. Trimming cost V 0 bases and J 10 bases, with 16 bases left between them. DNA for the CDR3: TGTGCCAGCAGTGAAGCGGGGGGTGGGATTTGGGAGCAGTTCTTC. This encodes CASSEAGGGIWEQFF.

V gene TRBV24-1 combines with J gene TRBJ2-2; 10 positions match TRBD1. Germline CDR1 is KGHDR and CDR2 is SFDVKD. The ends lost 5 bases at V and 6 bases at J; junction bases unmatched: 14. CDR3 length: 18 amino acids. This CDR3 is CATSGPGTGVSLSGELFF. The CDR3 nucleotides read TGTGCCACCAGTGGCCCCGGGACAGGGGTGTCGTTGTCCGGGGAGCTGTTTTTT.

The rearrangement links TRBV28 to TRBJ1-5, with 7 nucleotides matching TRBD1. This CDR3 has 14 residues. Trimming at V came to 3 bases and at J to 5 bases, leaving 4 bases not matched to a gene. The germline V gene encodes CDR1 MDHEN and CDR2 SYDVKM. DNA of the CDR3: TGTGCCAGCAGTTTCGGAGGGGGCGATCAGCCCCAGCATTTT. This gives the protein CASSFGGGDQPQHF.

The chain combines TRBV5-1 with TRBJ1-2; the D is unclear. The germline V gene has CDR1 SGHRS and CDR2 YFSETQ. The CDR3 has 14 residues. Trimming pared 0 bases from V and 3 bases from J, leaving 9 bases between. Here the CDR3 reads CASSLGTPDYGYTF. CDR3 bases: TGCGCCAGCAGCTTGGGCACACCAGACTATGGCTACACCTTC. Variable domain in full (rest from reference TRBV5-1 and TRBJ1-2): KAGVTQTPRYLIKTRGQQVTLSCSPISGHRSVSWYQQTPGQGLQFLFEYFSETQRNKGNFPGRFSGRQFSNSRSEMNVSTLELGDSALYLCASSLGTPDYGYTFGSGTRLTVV.

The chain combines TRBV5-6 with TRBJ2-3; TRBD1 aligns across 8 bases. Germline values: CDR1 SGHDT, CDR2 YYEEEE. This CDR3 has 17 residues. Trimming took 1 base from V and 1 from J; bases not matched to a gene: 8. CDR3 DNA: TGTGCCAGCAGCTTGATGGCAGGGGGCTGGGGCACAGATACGCAGTATTTT. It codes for CASSLMAGGWGTDTQYF.

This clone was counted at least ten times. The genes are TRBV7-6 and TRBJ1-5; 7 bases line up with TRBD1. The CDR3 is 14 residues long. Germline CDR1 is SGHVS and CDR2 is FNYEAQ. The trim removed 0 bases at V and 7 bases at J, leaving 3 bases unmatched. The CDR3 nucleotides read TGTGCCAGCAGCTTAGCGGAAGGGGGCCAGCCCCAGCATTTT. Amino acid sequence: CASSLAEGGQPQHF.

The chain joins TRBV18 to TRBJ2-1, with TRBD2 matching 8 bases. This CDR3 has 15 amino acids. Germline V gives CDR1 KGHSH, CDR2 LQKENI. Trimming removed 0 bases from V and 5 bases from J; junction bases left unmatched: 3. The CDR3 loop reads CASSPPSGGNNEQFF. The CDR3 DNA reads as TGTGCCAGCTCACCACCGAGCGGGGGTAACAATGAGCAGTTCTTC.

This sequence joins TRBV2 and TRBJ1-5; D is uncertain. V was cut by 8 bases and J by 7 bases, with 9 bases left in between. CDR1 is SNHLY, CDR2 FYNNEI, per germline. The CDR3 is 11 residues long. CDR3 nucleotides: TGTGCCAGCGCGGGATCACAGCCCCAGCATTTT. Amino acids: CASAGSQPQHF.

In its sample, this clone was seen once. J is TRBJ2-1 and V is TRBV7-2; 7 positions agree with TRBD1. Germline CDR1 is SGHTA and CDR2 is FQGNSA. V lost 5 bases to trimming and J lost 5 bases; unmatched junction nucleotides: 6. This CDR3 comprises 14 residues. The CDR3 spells CASSARDSDNEQFF. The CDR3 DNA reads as TGTGCCAGCAGCGCCCGGGACAGCGACAATGAGCAGTTCTTC.

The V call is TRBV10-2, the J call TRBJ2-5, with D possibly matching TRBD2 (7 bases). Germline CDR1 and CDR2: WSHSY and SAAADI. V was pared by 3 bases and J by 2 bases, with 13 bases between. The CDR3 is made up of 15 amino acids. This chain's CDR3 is CASSDVGGLQETQYF. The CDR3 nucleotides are TGCGCCAGCAGTGATGTGGGGGGGCTACAAGAGACCCAGTACTTC.

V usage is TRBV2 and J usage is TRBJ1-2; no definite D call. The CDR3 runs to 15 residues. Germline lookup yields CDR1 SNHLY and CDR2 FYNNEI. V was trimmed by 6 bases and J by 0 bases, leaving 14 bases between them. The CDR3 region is CASSFEGTPNYGYTF. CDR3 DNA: TGTGCCAGCAGCTTCGAGGGAACCCCTAACTATGGCTACACCTTC.

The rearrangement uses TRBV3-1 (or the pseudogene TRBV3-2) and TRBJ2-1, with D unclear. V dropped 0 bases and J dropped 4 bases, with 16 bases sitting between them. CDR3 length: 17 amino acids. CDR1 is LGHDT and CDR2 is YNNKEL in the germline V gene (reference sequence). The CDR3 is CASSQDRGSTAYNEQFF. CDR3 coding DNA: TGTGCCAGCAGCCAAGATCGAGGCTCTACCGCTTACAATGAGCAGTTCTTC.

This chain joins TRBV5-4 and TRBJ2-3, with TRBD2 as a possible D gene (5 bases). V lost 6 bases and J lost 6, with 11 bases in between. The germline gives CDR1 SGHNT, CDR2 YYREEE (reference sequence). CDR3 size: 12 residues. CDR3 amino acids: CASTTRGDTQYF. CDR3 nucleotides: TGTGCCAGCACCACTCGAGGGGATACGCAGTATTTT.

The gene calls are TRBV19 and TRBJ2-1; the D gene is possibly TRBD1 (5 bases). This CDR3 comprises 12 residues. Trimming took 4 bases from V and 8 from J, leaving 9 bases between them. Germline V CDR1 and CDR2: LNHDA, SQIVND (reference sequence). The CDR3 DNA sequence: TGTGCCAGTAGTAAGGTGACAGATGAGCAGTTCTTC. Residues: CASSKVTDEQFF.

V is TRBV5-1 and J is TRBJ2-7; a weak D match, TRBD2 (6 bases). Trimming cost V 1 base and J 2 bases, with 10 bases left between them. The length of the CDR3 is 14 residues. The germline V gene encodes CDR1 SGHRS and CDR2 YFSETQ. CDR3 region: CASSLNGSPYEQYF. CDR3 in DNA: TGCGCCAGCAGCTTGAACGGGAGTCCCTACGAGCAGTACTTC.

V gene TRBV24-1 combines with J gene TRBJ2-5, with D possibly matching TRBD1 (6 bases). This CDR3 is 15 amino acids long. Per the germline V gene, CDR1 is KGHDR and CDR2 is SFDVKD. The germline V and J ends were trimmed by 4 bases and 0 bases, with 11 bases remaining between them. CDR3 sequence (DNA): TGTGCCACCAGTGACCCTGACAGGAACCAAGAGACCCAGTACTTC. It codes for CATSDPDRNQETQYF.

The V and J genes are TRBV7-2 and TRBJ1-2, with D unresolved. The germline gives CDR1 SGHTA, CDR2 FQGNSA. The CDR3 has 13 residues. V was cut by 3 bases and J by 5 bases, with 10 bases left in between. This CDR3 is CASSFLTPYGYTF. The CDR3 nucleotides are TGTGCCAGCAGCTTTCTTACTCCGTATGGCTACACCTTC.

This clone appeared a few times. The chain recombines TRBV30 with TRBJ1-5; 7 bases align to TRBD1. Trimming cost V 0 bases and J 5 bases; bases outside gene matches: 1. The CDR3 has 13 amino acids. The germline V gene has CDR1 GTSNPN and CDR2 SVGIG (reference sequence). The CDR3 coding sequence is TGTGCCTGGAGTGTCCAGGGGGATCAGCCCCAGCATTTT. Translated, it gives CAWSVQGDQPQHF.

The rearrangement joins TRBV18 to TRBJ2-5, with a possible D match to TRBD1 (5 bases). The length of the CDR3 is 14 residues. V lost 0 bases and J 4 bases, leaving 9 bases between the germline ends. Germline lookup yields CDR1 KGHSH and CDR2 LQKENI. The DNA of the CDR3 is TGTGCCAGCTCACCACCGTGGGGCGGAGAGACCCAGTACTTC. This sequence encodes CASSPPWGGETQYF.

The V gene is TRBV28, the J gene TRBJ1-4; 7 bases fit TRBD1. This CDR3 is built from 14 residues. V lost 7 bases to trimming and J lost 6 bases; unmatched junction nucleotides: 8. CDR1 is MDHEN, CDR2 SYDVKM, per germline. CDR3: CASNSQGVYEKLFF. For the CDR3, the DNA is TGTGCCAGCAACTCCCAGGGGGTGTATGAAAAACTGTTTTTT. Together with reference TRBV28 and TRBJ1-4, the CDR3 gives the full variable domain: DVKVTQSSRYLVKRTGEKVFLECVQDMDHENMFWYRQDPGLGLRLIYFSYDVKMKEKGDIPEGYSVSREKKERFSLILESASTNQTSMYLCASNSQGVYEKLFFGSGTQLSVL.

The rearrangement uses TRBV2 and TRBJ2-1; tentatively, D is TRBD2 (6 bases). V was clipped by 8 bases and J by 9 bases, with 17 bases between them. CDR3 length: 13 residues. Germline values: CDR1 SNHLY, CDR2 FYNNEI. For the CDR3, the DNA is TGTGCCAGCCCCCCGGCCGGCGGGGCTGAGCAGTTCTTC. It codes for CASPPAGGAEQFF. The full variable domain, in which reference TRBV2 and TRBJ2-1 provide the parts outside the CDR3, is EPEVTQTPSHQVTQMGQEVILRCVPISNHLYFYWYRQILGQKVEFLVSFYNNEISEKSEIFDDQFSVERPDGSNFTLKIRSTKLEDSAMYFCASPPAGGAEQFFGPGTRLTVL.

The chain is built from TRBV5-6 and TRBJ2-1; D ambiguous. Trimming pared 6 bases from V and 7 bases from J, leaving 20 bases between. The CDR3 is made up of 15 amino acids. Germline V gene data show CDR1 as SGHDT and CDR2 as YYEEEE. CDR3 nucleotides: TGTGCCAGCATCCCCTGGCAAACGACTTCGAATGAGCAGTTCTTC. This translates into CASIPWQTTSNEQFF.